These 26 T cell receptor beta chains came from one sample sequenced in a study of control samples from healthy donors and cancer patients. Profiling relied on immunoSEQ multiplex PCR, and the TCRdb table lists in-frame clones only, not all of them. The sample holds about 31,000 clones, roughly 94% seen once. Sequencing was carried out using blood. The receptors come from a man in his 60s in good health.

The CDR3 sequence is CASSLVRETQYF. The CDR3 DNA reads as TGTGCCAGCAGTTTAGTTCGAGAGACCCAGTACTTC. The chain has TRBV12-3 or TRBV12-4 and TRBJ2-5; D call uncertain. V gave up 1 base and J gave up 4 bases, with 4 bases separating them. CDR3 length: 12 amino acids.

The genes are TRBV7-8 and TRBJ1-1, with 7 positions matching TRBD1. Germline values: CDR1 SGHVS, CDR2 FQNEAQ. Trimming removed 6 bases from V and 2 bases from J; junction bases left unmatched: 3. CDR3 length: 13 residues. The CDR3 protein is CASRGTANTEAFF. CDR3 coding DNA: TGTGCCAGCAGGGGGACAGCAAACACTGAAGCTTTCTTT.

The J gene is TRBJ1-3, the V gene TRBV18; D uncertain. The CDR3 loop spans 15 amino acids. Germline CDR1 is KGHSH and CDR2 is LQKENI. Trimming shortened V by 5 bases and J by 0 bases, and 11 bases separated the two germline ends. Here the CDR3 reads CASSATAVSGNTIYF. The DNA of the CDR3 is TGTGCCAGCTCAGCCACGGCGGTCTCTGGAAACACCATATATTTT. Variable domain in full (rest from reference TRBV18 and TRBJ1-3): NAGVMQNPRHLVRRRGQEARLRCSPMKGHSHVYWYRQLPEEGLKFMVYLQKENIIDESGMPKERFSAEFPKEGPSILRIQQVVRGDSAAYFCASSATAVSGNTIYFGEGSWLTVV.

The chain couples TRBV2 to TRBJ2-5, with 14 bases identical to TRBD2. With V trimmed by 5 bases and J by 1 base, 6 bases remained unmatched. CDR1 and CDR2 (germline): SNHLY, FYNNEI. This CDR3 has 17 amino acids. The CDR3 DNA is TGTGCCAGCAGTTGGACTAGCGGGGGGCCGGTCCAAGAGACCCAGTACTTC. This encodes CASSWTSGGPVQETQYF.

The rearrangement uses TRBV4-1 and TRBJ2-7, with TRBD1 matching over 8 bases. The CDR3 has 15 amino acids. J gave up 1 base and V 3 bases, and 5 bases lay outside the gene matches. Germline loops: CDR1 MGHRA, CDR2 YSYEKL. CDR3 region: CASSQPTGASYEQYF. CDR3 DNA: TGCGCCAGCAGCCAGCCGACAGGGGCGTCCTACGAGCAGTACTTC.

This sequence joins TRBV27 and TRBJ1-2, with 7 nucleotides matching TRBD1. This CDR3 has 15 residues. Germline V gene sequence: CDR1 MNHEY, CDR2 SMNVEV (reference sequence). Trimming cost V 7 bases and J 0 bases; bases outside gene matches: 8. The CDR3 protein is CASTLGQFPNYGYTF. CDR3 nucleotides: TGTGCCAGCACCCTGGGACAGTTCCCTAACTATGGCTACACCTTC.

V and J are TRBV2 and TRBJ1-6; D is unclear. The V end was cut by 3 bases, the J end by 9 bases, with 12 bases between. Germline CDR1 is SNHLY and CDR2 is FYNNEI. The CDR3 totals 14 residues. CDR3 nucleotides: TGTGCCAGCAGTGACCGAGGGCAAATTTCACCCCTCCACTTT. It yields the protein CASSDRGQISPLHF.

The chain has TRBV4-3 and TRBJ2-7; no definite D call. V was pared by 0 bases and J by 2 bases, with 14 bases between. This CDR3 is 16 amino acids long. Germline assignment: CDR1 LGHNA and CDR2 YSLEER. The CDR3 region is CASSQDLAYETYEQYF. CDR3 DNA sequence: TGCGCCAGCAGCCAAGACTTGGCTTATGAAACCTACGAGCAGTACTTC.

This clone was seen a few times. The rearrangement uses TRBV7-9 and TRBJ1-4; D is unclear. The CDR3 sequence is 14 residues long. Trimming took off 2 bases at V and 6 bases at J, with 10 bases between the two ends. Germline-derived CDR1 and CDR2 are SEHNR and FQNEAQ (reference sequence). CDR3 sequence: CASSLRREDEKLFF. CDR3 sequence (DNA): TGTGCCAGCAGCTTACGAAGGGAAGATGAAAAACTGTTTTTT.

The chain is built from TRBV27 and TRBJ2-7, with TRBD1 matching 9 bases. Germline CDR1 is MNHEY and CDR2 is SMNVEV (reference sequence). The CDR3 is 15 residues long. The ends lost 0 bases at V and 6 bases at J; junction bases unmatched: 6. The CDR3 region is CASSLSSTGGREQYF. Here the CDR3 DNA reads TGTGCCAGCAGTTTATCGAGTACAGGGGGCCGCGAGCAGTACTTC.

This clone was seen only once. The rearrangement uses TRBV13 and TRBJ2-6, with D maybe TRBD2 (5 bases). The ends were cut back, 2 bases at V and 0 bases at J, with 20 bases in the middle. The CDR3 loop spans 20 amino acids. CDR1 is PRHDT and CDR2 is FYEKMQ in the germline V gene (reference sequence). The CDR3 here is CASSLYGSVMGSSGANVLTF. The CDR3 bases are TGTGCCAGCAGCTTATACGGATCTGTCATGGGGAGCTCTGGGGCCAACGTCCTGACTTTC.

The chain uses TRBV18 and TRBJ2-3; 8 bases are a match to TRBD1. Germline CDR1 KGHSH, CDR2 LQKENI. The CDR3 is 19 amino acids. With 3 bases clipped from V and 2 bases from J, the junction kept 16 bases outside the gene matches. The CDR3 nucleotides are TGTGCCAGCTCACCCGCTCTGACAAGGACAGGGACGAACACAGATACGCAGTATTTT. The encoded protein is CASSPALTRTGTNTDTQYF.

The chain is built from TRBV7-3 and TRBJ2-7; 7 bases align to TRBD1. The CDR3 is made up of 15 amino acids. Germline trimming cut 1 base from V and 5 bases from J; bases unmatched to any gene: 8. Per germline, CDR1 SGHTA and CDR2 FQGTGA. In nucleotides, the CDR3 is TGTGCCAGCAGCTTAATGGCAGGGGGAGTCCACGAGCAGTACTTC. Its protein is CASSLMAGGVHEQYF.

The chain couples TRBV3-1 (or the pseudogene TRBV3-2) to TRBJ2-7; D unresolved. V lost 0 bases and J lost 2, with 17 bases in between. The length of the CDR3 is 17 residues. Per the germline V gene, CDR1 is LGHDT and CDR2 is YNNKEL (reference sequence). CDR3 protein: CASSQEQLLKWTYEQYF. CDR3 in DNA: TGTGCCAGCAGCCAAGAACAGCTCCTTAAATGGACCTACGAGCAGTACTTC.

The chain carries TRBV28 and TRBJ2-3, with 7 bases aligning to TRBD2. The V and J ends lost 2 bases and 2 bases, in that order; junction bases with no gene match: 19. From germline, CDR1 is MDHEN and CDR2 SYDVKM. The length of the CDR3 is 20 residues. CDR3 in amino acids: CASSLVRRGPGGPDTDTQYF. In nucleotides, the CDR3 is TGTGCCAGCAGTTTAGTCCGACGGGGCCCGGGGGGTCCGGACACAGATACGCAGTATTTT.

The chain joins TRBV5-8 to TRBJ1-3; D possibly corresponds to TRBD1 (6 bases). The V end lost 4 bases, the J end lost 3 bases, and 14 bases lay between the germline ends. CDR3 length equals 15 residues. Germline V gene lookup returns CDR1 SGHTS and CDR2 YDEGEE. The CDR3 region is CASSPDGDIGNTIYF. The CDR3 DNA reads TGTGCCAGCAGCCCGGATGGGGACATTGGAAACACCATATATTTT. Based on the CDR3 plus reference TRBV5-8 and TRBJ1-3, the full variable domain is EAGVTQSPTHLIKTRGQQATLRCSPISGHTSVYWYQQALGLGLQFLLWYDEGEERNRGNFPPRFSGRQFPNYSSELNVNALELEDSALYLCASSPDGDIGNTIYFGEGSWLTVV.

This clone was picked up one time. The V gene is TRBV7-2, the J gene TRBJ1-1; D may be TRBD1 (5 bases). Germline V gives CDR1 SGHTA, CDR2 FQGNSA. Trimming left V 5 bases short and J 3 bases short, with 10 bases between. The CDR3 totals 13 residues. CDR3 region: CASSIQGYTEAFF. Here the CDR3 DNA reads TGTGCCAGCAGCATCCAGGGCTACACTGAAGCTTTCTTT.

This clone was seen more than once but under ten times. CDR3 nucleotides: TGCGCCAGCAGCTTGGGCCACAGGGACGTGAACACTGAAGCTTTCTTT. This translates into CASSLGHRDVNTEAFF. The rearrangement joins TRBV5-1 to TRBJ1-1; D might be TRBD1 (6 bases). CDR1 SGHRS and CDR2 YFSETQ come from the germline V gene. The CDR3 runs to 16 residues. V lost 0 bases, J lost 0 bases, and 12 bases lay in between.

The chain couples TRBV11-2 to TRBJ2-4; TRBD1 or TRBD2 may be the D gene (5 bases each). CDR3 length: 14 residues. Germline CDR1 is SGHAT and CDR2 is FQNNGV. V was trimmed by 5 bases and J by 6 bases, leaving 14 bases between them. CDR3 in amino acids: CASSPRDGRNIQYF. The DNA of the CDR3 is TGTGCCAGCAGCCCCCGGGACGGCCGAAACATTCAGTACTTC.

The chain links TRBV14 to TRBJ2-4, with D perhaps matching TRBD1 (6 bases). The CDR3 runs 17 residues. V gave up 3 bases and J gave up 9 bases, with 24 bases separating them. The germline CDR1 and CDR2 sequences are SGHDN and FVKESK. CDR3 in amino acids: CASSHEPPTGPSVIQYF. The CDR3 DNA reads TGTGCCAGCAGCCATGAACCCCCGACAGGCCCCTCCGTCATTCAGTACTTC. Based on the CDR3 plus reference TRBV14 and TRBJ2-4, the full variable domain is EAGVTQFPSHSVIEKGQTVTLRCDPISGHDNLYWYRRVMGKEIKFLLHFVKESKQDESGMPNNRFLAERTGGTYSTLKVQPAELEDSGVYFCASSHEPPTGPSVIQYFGAGTRLSVL.

The J gene is TRBJ1-2, the V gene TRBV7-2; D unresolved. Germline values: CDR1 SGHTA, CDR2 FQGNSA. CDR3 length equals 13 residues. The V and J ends lost 2 bases and 4 bases respectively, with 8 bases between them. The CDR3 spells CASSLSDSYGYTF. The CDR3 DNA sequence: TGTGCCAGCAGCTTATCAGATTCCTATGGCTACACCTTC.

The CDR3 DNA reads TGCGCCAGCAGCCTCCGGACAGGAGCCTACGAGCAGTACTTC. This gives the protein CASSLRTGAYEQYF. The chain links TRBV5-1 to TRBJ2-7; 7 bases line up with TRBD1. Germline CDR1 SGHRS, CDR2 YFSETQ. This CDR3 comprises 14 residues. V trimming: 4 bases; J trimming: 2 bases; junction bases outside the gene matches: 6.

This chain joins TRBV18 and TRBJ2-3; 12 bases are a match to TRBD1. From germline, CDR1 is KGHSH and CDR2 LQKENI. This CDR3 is 18 amino acids long. J lost 8 bases, V lost 3 bases, and 15 bases had no gene match. The CDR3 nucleotides read TGTGCCAGCTCACCCCGGGACAGGGGGCCCCCCGGGGGGCGTACGCAGTATTTT. Its translation is CASSPRDRGPPGGRTQYF.

The chain carries TRBV6-5 and TRBJ2-7; D possibly uses TRBD1 or TRBD2 (5 bases each). Germline V gene sequence: CDR1 MNHEY, CDR2 SVGAGI. The CDR3 runs 14 residues. Trimming took off 3 bases at V and 2 bases at J, with 11 bases between the two ends. This CDR3 is CASSYGQGAYEQYF. The CDR3 DNA reads as TGTGCCAGCAGTTATGGGCAGGGAGCCTACGAGCAGTACTTC.

The chain's CDR3 is CASSFTRVPSGNTIYF. For the CDR3, the DNA is TGTGCCAGCAGTTTCACCAGGGTGCCCTCTGGAAACACCATATATTTT. V gene TRBV6-5 combines with J gene TRBJ1-3, with D maybe TRBD1 (5 bases). Germline-derived CDR1 and CDR2 are MNHEY and SVGAGI. The CDR3 totals 16 residues. V lost 4 bases, J lost 0 bases, and 13 bases lay in between.

As regards this clone: Other DNA variants within this sample encode the same CDR3. The chain uses TRBV25-1 and TRBJ1-2, with D possibly TRBD1 on 5 matching bases. Germline V gene sequence: CDR1 MGHDK, CDR2 SYGVNS. The V end lost 2 bases, the J end lost 5 bases, and 6 bases lay between the germline ends. CDR3 length: 12 amino acids. The CDR3 nucleotides read TGTGCCAGCAGTGAACAGGGATATGGCTACACCTTC. This gives the protein CASSEQGYGYTF.